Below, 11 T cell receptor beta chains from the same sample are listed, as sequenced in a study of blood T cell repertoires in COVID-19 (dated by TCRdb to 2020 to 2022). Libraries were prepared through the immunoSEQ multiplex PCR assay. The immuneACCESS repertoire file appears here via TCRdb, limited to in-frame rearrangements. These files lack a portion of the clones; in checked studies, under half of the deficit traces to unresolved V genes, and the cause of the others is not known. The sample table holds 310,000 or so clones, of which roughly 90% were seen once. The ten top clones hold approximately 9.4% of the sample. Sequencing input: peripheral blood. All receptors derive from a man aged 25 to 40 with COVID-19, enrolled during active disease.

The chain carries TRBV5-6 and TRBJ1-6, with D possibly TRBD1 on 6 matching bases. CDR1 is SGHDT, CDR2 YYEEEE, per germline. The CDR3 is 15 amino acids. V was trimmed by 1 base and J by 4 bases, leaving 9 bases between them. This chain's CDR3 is CASSLLQGYNSPLHF. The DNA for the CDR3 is TGTGCCAGCAGCTTGTTACAGGGTTATAATTCACCCCTCCACTTT.

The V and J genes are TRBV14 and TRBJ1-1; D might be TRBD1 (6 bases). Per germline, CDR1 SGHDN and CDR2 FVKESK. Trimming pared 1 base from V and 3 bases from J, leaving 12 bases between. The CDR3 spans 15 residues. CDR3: CASSQVYGQYTEAFF. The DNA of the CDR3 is TGTGCCAGCAGCCAAGTTTACGGACAGTACACTGAAGCTTTCTTT.

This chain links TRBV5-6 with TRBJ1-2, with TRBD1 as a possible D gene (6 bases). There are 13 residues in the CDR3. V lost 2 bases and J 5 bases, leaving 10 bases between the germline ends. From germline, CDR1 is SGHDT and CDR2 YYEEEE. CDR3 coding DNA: TGTGCCAGCAGCTTAGGACAGAAATATGGCTACACCTTC. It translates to CASSLGQKYGYTF.

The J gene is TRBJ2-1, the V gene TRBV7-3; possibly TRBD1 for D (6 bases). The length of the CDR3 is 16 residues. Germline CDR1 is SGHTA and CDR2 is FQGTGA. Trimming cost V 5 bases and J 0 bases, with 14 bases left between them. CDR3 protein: CASSIRQVRSYNEQFF. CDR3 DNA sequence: TGTGCCAGCAGCATCCGACAGGTCCGCTCCTACAATGAGCAGTTCTTC. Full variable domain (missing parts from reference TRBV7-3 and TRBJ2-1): GAGVSQTPSNKVTEKGKYVELRCDPISGHTALYWYRQSLGQGPEFLIYFQGTGAADDSGLPNDRFFAVRPEGSVSTLKIQRTERGDSAVYLCASSIRQVRSYNEQFFGPGTRLTVL.

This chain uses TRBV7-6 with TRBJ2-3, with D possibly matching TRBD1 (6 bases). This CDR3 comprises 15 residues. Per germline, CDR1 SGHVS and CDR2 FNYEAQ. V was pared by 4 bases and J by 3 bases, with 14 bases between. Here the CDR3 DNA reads TGTGCCAGCAGCTCGCGTCAAAGGGGGACAGATACGCAGTATTTT. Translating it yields CASSSRQRGTDTQYF.

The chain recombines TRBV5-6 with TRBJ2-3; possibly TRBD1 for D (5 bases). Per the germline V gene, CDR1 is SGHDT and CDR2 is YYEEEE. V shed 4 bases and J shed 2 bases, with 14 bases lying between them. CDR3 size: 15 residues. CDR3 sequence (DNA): TGTGCCAGCAGCGACCGCCCCAGGGTCACAGATACGCAGTATTTT. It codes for CASSDRPRVTDTQYF.

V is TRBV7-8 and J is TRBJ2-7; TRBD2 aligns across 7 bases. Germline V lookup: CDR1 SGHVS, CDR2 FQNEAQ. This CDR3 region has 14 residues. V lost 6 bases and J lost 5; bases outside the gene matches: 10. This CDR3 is CASSGGGDYNEQYF. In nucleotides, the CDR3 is TGTGCCAGCAGTGGGGGAGGGGACTACAACGAGCAGTACTTC.

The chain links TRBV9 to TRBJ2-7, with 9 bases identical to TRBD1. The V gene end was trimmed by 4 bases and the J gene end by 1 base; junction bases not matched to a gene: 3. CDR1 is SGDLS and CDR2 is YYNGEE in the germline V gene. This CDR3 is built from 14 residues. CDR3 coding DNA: TGTGCCAGCAGCAGACAGGGGGGATCCTACGAGCAGTACTTC. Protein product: CASSRQGGSYEQYF. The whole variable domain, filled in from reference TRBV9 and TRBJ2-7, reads DSGVTQTPKHLITATGQRVTLRCSPRSGDLSVYWYQQSLDQGLQFLIQYYNGEERAKGNILERFSAQQFPDLHSELNLSSLELGDSALYFCASSRQGGSYEQYFGPGTRLTVT.

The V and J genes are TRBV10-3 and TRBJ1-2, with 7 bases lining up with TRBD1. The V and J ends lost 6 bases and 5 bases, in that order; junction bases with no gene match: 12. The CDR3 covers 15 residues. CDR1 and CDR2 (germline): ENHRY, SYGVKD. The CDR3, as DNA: TGTGCCATCAGCGGGGACAGTCAAGTACTATATGGCTACACCTTC. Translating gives CAISGDSQVLYGYTF.

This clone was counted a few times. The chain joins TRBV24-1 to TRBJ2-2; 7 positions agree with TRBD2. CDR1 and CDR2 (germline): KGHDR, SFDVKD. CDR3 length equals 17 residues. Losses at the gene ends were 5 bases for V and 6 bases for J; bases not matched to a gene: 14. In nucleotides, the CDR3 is TGTGCCACCAGTGGGCCCCGATCCAGCGGGAAGGCCGGGGAGCTGTTTTTT. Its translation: CATSGPRSSGKAGELFF.

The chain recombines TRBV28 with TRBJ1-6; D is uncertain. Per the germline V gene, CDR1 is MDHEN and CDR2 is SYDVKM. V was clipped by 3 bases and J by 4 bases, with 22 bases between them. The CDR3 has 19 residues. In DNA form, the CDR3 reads TGTGCCAGCAGTTTTTACGGGATTAGGGAAAGAGCTTATAATTCACCCCTCCACTTT. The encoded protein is CASSFYGIRERAYNSPLHF. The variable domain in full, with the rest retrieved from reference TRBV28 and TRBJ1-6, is DVKVTQSSRYLVKRTGEKVFLECVQDMDHENMFWYRQDPGLGLRLIYFSYDVKMKEKGDIPEGYSVSREKKERFSLILESASTNQTSMYLCASSFYGIRERAYNSPLHFGNGTRLTVT.